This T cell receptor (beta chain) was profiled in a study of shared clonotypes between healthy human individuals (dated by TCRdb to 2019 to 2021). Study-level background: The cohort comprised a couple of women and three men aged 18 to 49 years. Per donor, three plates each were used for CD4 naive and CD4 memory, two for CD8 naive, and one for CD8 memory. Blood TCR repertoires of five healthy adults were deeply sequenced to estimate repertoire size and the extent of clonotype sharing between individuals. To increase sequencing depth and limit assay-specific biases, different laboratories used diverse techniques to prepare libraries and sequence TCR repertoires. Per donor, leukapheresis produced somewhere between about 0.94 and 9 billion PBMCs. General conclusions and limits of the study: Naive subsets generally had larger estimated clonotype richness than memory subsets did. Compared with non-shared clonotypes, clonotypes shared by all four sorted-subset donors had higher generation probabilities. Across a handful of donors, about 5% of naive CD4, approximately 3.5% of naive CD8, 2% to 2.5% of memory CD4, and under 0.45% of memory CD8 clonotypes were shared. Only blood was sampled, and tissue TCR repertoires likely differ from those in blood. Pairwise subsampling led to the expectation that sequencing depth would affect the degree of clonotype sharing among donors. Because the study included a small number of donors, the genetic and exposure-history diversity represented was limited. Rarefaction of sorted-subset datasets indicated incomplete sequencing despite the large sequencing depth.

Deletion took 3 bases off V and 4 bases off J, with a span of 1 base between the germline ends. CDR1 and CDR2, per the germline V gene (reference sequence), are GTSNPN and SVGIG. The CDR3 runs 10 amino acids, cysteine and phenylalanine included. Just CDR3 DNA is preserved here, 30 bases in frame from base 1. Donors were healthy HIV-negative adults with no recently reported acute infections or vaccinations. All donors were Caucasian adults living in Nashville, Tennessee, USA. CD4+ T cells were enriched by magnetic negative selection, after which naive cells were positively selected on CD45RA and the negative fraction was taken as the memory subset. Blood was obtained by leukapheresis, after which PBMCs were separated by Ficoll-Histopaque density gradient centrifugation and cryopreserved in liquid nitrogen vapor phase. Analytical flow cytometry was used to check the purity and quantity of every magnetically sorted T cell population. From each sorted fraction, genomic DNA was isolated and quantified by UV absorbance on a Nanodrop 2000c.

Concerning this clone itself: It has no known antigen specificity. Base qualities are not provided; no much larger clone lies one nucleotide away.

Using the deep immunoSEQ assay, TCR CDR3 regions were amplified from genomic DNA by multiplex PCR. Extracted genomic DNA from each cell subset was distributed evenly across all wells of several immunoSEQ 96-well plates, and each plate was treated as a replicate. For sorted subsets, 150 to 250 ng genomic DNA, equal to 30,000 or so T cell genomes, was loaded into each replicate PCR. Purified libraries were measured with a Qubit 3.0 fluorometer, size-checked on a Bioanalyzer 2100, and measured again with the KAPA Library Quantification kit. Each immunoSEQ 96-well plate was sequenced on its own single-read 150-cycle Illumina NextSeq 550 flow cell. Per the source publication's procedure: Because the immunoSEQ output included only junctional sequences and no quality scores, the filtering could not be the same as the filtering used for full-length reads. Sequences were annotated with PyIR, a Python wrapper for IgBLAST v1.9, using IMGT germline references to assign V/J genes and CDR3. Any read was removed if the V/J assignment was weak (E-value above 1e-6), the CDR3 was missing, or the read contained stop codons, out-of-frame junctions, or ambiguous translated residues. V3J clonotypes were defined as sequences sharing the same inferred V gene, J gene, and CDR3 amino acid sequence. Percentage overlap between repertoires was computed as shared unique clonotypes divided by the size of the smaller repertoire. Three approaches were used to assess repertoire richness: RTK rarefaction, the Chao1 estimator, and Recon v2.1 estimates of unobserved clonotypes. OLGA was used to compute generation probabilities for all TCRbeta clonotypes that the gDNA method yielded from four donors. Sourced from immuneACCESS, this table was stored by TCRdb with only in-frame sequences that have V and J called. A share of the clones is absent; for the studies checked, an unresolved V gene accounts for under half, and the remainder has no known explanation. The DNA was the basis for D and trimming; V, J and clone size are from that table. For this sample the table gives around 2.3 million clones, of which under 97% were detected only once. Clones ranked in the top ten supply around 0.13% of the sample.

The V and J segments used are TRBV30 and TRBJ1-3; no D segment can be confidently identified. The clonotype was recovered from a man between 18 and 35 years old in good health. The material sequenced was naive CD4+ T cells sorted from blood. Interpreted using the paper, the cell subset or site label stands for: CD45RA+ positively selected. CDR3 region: CAWRGNTIYF. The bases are TGTGCCTGGAGGGGAAACACCATATATTTT.